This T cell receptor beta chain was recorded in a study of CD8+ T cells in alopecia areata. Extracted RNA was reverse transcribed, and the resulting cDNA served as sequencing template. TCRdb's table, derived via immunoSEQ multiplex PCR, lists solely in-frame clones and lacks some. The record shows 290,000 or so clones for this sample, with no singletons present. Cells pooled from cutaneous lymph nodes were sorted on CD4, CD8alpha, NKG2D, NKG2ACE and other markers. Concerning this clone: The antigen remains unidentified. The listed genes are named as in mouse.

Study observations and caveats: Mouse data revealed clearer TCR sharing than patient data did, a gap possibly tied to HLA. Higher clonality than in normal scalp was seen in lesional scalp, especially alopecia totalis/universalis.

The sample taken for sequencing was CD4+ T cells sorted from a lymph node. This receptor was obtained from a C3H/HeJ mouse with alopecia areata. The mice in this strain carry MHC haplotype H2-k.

This CDR3 is CASRNWGGDQDTQYF. The sequenced part of the CDR3 DNA is TGTGCTAGCAGAAACTGGGGGGGGGACCAAGAC. The chain recombines TRBV17 with TRBJ2-5; 10 bases map to TRBD2. The DNA ends 4 residues before the CDR3 does, and the rest of the CDR3 is filled in from the germline J gene. This CDR3 has 15 residues. Unmatched junction bases numbered 4, after V lost 6 bases and J lost 1 base. From germline, CDR1 is MNHDT and CDR2 YYDKIL. Complete variable domain (other parts from reference TRBV17 and TRBJ2-5): DTTVKQNPRYKLARVGKPVNLICSQTMNHDTMYWYQKKPNQAPKLLLFYYDKILNREADTFEKFQSSRPNNSFCSLYIGSAGLEYSAMYLCASRNWGGDQDTQYFGPGTRLLVL.